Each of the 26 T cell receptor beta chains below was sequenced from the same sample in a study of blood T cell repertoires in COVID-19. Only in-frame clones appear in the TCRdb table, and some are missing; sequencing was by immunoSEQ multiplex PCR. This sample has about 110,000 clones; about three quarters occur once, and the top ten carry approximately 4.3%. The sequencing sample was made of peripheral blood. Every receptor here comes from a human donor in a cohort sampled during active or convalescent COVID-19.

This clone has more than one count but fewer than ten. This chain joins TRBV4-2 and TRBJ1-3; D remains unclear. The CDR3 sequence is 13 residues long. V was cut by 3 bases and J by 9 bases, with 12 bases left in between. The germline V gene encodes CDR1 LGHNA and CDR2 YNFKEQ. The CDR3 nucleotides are TGTGCCAGCAGCCAGTGGGAGGGTGGCACCATATATTTT. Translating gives CASSQWEGGTIYF.

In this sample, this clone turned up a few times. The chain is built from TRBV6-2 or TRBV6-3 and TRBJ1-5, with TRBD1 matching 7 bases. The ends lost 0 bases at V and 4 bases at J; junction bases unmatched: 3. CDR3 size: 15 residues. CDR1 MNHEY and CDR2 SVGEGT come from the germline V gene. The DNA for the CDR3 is TGTGCCAGCAGTTACTCCCCCAGGGGGAATCAGCCCCAGCATTTT. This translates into CASSYSPRGNQPQHF.

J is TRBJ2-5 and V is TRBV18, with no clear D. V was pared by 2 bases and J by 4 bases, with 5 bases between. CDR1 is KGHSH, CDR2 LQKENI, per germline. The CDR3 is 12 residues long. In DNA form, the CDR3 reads TGTGCCAGCTCACCAATATCAGAGACCCAGTACTTC. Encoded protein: CASSPISETQYF.

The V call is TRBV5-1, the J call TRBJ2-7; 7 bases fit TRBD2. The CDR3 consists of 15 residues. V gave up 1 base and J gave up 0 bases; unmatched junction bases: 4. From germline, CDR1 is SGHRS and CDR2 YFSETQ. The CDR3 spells CASSLYREASYEQYF. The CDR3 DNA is TGCGCCAGCAGCTTGTATCGGGAGGCCTCCTACGAGCAGTACTTC.

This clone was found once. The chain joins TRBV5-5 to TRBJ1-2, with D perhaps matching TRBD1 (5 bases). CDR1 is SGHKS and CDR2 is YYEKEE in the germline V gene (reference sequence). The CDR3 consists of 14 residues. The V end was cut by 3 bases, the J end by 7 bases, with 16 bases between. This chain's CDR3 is CASSSWGGRGGYTF. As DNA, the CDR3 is TGTGCCAGCAGCTCCTGGGGCGGGCGGGGTGGCTACACCTTC.

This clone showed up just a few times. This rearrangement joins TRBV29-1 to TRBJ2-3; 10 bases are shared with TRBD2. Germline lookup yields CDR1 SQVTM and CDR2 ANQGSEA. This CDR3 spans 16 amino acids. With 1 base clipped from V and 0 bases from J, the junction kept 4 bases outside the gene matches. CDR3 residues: CSVEGLAGQSTDTQYF. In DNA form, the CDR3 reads TGCAGCGTTGAAGGACTAGCGGGCCAAAGCACAGATACGCAGTATTTT.

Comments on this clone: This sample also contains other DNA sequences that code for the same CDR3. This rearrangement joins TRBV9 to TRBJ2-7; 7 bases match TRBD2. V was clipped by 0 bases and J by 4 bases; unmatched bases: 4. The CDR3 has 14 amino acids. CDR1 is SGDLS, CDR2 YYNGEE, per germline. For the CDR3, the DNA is TGTGCCAGCAGCGTAGCACCGGGGGGTTACGAGCAGTACTTC. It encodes CASSVAPGGYEQYF.

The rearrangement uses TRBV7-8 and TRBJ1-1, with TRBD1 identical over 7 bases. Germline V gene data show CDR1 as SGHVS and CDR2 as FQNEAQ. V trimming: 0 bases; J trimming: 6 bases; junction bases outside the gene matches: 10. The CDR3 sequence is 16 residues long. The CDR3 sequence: CASSLAPDRWLAEAFF. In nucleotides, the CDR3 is TGTGCCAGCAGCTTAGCCCCGGACAGGTGGTTGGCTGAAGCTTTCTTT.

CDR3 sequence (DNA): TGTGCCAGCAGTGCTGAAGCCGGGACAGGGGGCACTTATACGCAGTATTTT. It translates to CASSAEAGTGGTYTQYF. The V and J genes are TRBV27 and TRBJ2-3; the match to TRBD1 covers 12 bases. The CDR3 has 17 residues. Germline trimming cut 5 bases from V and 7 bases from J; bases unmatched to any gene: 13. Germline V gene sequence: CDR1 MNHEY, CDR2 SMNVEV (reference sequence).

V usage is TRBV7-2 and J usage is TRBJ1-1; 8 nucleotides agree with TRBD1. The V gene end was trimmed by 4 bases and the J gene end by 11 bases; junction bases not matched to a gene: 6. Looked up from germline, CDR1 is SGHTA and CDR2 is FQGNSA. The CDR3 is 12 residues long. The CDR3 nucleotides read TGTGCCAGCAGCTCTGGACAGGGAGTGGCTTTCTTT. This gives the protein CASSSGQGVAFF.

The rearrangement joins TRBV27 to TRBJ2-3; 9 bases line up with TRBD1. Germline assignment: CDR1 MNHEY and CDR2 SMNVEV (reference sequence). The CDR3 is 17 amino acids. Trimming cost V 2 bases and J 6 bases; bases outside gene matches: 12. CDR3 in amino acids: CASSLRPQGAREDTQYF. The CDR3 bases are TGTGCCAGCAGTTTAAGACCACAGGGGGCGCGGGAGGATACGCAGTATTTT.

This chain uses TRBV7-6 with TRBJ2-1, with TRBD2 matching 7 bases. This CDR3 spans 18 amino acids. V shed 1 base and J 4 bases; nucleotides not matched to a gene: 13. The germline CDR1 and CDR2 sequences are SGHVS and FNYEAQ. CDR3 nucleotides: TGTGCCAGCAGCTTAGGCGCGAAGGGAGCGGGGCCTTACAATGAGCAGTTCTTC. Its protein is CASSLGAKGAGPYNEQFF.

The CDR3 spells CARLHLRGTTSGANVLTF. CDR3 coding DNA: TGTGCCAGACTACATTTAAGGGGCACGACCTCTGGGGCCAACGTCCTGACTTTC. The chain couples TRBV6-4 to TRBJ2-6; D is perhaps TRBD1 (5 bases). The germline gives CDR1 MRHNA, CDR2 SNTAGT. Between the trimmed V and J ends, which lost 9 bases and 0 bases, there was a span of 21 bases. The CDR3 sequence is 18 residues long.

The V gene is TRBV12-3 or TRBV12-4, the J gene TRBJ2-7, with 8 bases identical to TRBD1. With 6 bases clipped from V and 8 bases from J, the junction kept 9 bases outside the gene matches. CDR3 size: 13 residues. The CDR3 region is CASSPDRVRKQYF. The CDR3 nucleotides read TGTGCCAGCAGCCCGGACAGGGTTAGGAAGCAGTACTTC.

The CDR3: CAISESSVQGIFSPLHF. The CDR3 bases are TGTGCCATCAGTGAGAGTAGTGTACAGGGGATTTTTTCACCCCTCCACTTT. The rearrangement links TRBV10-3 to TRBJ1-6, with 7 nucleotides matching TRBD1. Trimming cost V 2 bases and J 9 bases; bases outside gene matches: 13. This CDR3 contains 17 residues. The germline CDR1 and CDR2 sequences are ENHRY and SYGVKD.

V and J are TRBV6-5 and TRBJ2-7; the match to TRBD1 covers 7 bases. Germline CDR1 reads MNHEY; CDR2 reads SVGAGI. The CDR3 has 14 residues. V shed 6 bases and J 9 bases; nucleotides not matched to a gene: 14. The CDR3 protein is CASRTGTVFLVQYF. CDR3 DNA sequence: TGTGCCAGCAGGACCGGGACAGTTTTTTTAGTGCAGTACTTC.

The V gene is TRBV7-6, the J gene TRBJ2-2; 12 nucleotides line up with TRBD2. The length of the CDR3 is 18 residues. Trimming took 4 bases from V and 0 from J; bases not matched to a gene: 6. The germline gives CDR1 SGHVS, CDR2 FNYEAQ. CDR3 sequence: CASSSLAGGHANTGELFF. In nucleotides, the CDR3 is TGTGCCAGCAGCTCACTAGCGGGGGGACACGCGAACACCGGGGAGCTGTTTTTT.

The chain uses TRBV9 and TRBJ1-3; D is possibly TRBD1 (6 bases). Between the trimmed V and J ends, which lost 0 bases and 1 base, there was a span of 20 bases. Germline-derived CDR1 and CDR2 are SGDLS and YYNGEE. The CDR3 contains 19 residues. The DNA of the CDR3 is TGTGCCAGCAGCGTAGAAGGGTCCCCAGGGGCCGGTTCTGGAAACACCATATATTTT. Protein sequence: CASSVEGSPGAGSGNTIYF.

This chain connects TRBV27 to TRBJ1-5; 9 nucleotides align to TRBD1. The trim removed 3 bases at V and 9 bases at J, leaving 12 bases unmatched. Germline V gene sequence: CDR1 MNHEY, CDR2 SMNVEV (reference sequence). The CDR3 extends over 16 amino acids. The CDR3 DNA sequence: TGTGCCAGCAGTTTTACAGGGGGCGCAACGGGCCGGCCCCAGCATTTT. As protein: CASSFTGGATGRPQHF.

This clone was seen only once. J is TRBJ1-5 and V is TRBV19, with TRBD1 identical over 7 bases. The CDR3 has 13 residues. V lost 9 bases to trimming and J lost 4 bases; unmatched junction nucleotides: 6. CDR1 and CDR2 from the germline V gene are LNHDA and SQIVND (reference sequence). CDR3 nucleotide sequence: TGTGCCAGCCAGGACAGGTTGAATCAGCCCCAGCATTTT. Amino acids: CASQDRLNQPQHF.

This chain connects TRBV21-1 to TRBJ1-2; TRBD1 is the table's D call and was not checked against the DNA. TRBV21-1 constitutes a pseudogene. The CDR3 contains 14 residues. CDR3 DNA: TGTGCCAGCAGCAAAACAGGGACGATCTATGGCTACACCTTC. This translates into CASSKTGTIYGYTF.

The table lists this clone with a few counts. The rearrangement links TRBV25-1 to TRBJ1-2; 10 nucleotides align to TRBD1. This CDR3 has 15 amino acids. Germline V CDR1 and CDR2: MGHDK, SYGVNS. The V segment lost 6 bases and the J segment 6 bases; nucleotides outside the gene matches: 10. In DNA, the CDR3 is TGTGCCAGCAGAGACTTCGGGACAGGGGTAAATGGCTACACCTTC. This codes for CASRDFGTGVNGYTF.

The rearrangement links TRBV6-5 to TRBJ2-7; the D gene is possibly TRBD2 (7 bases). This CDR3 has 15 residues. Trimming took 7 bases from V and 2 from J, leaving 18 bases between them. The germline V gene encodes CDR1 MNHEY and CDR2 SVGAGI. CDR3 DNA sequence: TGTGCCAGCAAGGAGGGGGGGAGATTCACCTACGAGCAGTACTTC. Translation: CASKEGGRFTYEQYF.

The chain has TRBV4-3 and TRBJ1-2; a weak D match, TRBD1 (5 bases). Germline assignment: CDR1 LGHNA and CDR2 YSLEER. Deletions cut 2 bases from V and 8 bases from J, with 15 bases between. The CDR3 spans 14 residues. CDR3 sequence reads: CASSQPQGRGGYTF. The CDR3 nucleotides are TGCGCCAGCAGCCAACCGCAGGGAAGAGGAGGCTACACCTTC.

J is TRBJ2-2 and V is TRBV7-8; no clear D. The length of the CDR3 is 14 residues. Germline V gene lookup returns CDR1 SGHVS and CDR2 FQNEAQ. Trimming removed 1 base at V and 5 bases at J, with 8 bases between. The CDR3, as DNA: TGTGCCAGCAGCTTAGTTCCGGGTACCGGGGAGCTGTTTTTT. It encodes CASSLVPGTGELFF.

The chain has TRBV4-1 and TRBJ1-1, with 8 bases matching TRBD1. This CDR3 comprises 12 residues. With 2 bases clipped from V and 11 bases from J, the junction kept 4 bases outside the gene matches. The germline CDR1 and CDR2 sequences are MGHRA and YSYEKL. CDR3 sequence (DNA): TGCGCCAGCAGCCAACGACAGGGGCAGGCTTTCTTT. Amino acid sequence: CASSQRQGQAFF.